This T cell receptor beta chain appears in the sequencing data of a study of CD8+ T cells in alopecia areata. Pooled cutaneous lymph node cells were sorted using CD4, CD8alpha, NKG2D, NKG2ACE and other markers. Points from the study as a whole: Scalp data also include sequences from resident alphabeta T cells of normal skin. Sharing of TCRs across patients appeared less clear than in mice, possibly for HLA-related reasons. Clonality was higher in lesional than normal scalp, especially in alopecia totalis/universalis.

CDR1 and CDR2 from the germline V gene are NNHDY and SYVADS. This CDR3 is built from 13 residues. Trimming pared 6 bases from V and 2 bases from J, leaving 9 bases between. Worth noting for this clone: Its antigen is undetermined. Any gene name here is a mouse gene name. The missing CDR3 end, 4 residues past where the read stops, is filled in from the germline J gene.

Extracted RNA was reverse transcribed, and the resulting cDNA served as sequencing template. Some clones are missing from TCRdb's copy, which holds only in-frame ones; the method was immunoSEQ multiplex PCR. Singletons are absent from the sample, which has 290,000 or so clones. This sequence joins TRBV13-3 and TRBJ2-1; tentative D call: TRBD2 (6 bases). This clonotype was sampled from a C3H/HeJ mouse with alopecia areata. The mouse strain carries the MHC haplotype H2-k. Sequenced: CD4+ T cells sorted from a lymph node. The CDR3 here is CASTWGYYAEQFF. Partial CDR3 DNA: TGTGCCAGCACCTGGGGCTACTATGCT.